The T cell receptor (beta chain) under discussion was sequenced for a study of cytomegalovirus exposure and HLA in healthy donors. As for the study in general: The 120 validation repertoires, a later analysis reported, used the same platform as the roughly 610 first-cohort repertoires.

Study-wide results and limits: TCR beta chains numbering some 160 were designated cytomegalovirus-associated. The classifier reportedly diagnosed cytomegalovirus status with high specificity and sensitivity.

A word on this clone: No antigen is known for it.

Generated by immunoSEQ multiplex PCR, the TCRdb table keeps only in-frame clones and is missing some. The sample records over 100,000 clones, around 89% being singletons. The receptor's source is a young woman in good health and CMV-seropositive. Input material: PBMCs.

The CDR3 sequence is CASSHSGGTGELFF. The DNA of the CDR3 is TGTGCCAGCAGCCACTCGGGGGGGACCGGGGAGCTGTTTTTT. The rearrangement links TRBV6-6 to TRBJ2-2, with 8 bases aligning to TRBD2. V lost 6 bases and J lost 5; bases outside the gene matches: 5. CDR1 MNHNY and CDR2 SVGAGI come from the germline V gene (reference sequence). CDR3 size: 14 residues.